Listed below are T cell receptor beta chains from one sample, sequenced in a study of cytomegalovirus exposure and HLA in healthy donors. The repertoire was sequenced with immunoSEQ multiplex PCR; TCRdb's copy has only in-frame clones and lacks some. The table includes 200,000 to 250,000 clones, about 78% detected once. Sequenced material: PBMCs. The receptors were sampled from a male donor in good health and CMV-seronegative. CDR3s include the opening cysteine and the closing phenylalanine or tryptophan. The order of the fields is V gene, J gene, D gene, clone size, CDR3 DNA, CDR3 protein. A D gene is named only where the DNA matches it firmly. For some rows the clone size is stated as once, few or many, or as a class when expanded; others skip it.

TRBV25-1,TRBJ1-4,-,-,TGTGCCAGCGGTAAACAAGGACAGCCGTTTAATGAAAAACTGTTTTTT,CASGKQGQPFNEKLFF
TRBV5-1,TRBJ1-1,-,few,TGCGCCAGCAGCTTGCAGGGTCAGAACACTGAAGCTTTCTTT,CASSLQGQNTEAFF
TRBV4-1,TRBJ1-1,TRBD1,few,TGCGCCAGCGCCAGGGGGGCTACTGAAGCTTTCTTT,CASARGATEAFF
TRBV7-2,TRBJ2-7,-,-,TGTGCCAGCAGCTTAGGAGTGGGAGGAAGCGAGCAGTACTTC,CASSLGVGGSEQYF
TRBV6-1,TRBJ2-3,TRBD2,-,TGTGCCAGCGGGGACCAAGCGGGAAAGGCAGATACGCAGTATTTT,CASGDQAGKADTQYF
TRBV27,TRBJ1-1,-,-,TGTGCCAGCAGTTTAGGGGGCCCCTCCCCTGAAGCTTTCTTT,CASSLGGPSPEAFF
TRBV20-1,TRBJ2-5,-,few,TGCAGTGCTATCGGCCAAGAGACCCAGTACTTC,CSAIGQETQYF
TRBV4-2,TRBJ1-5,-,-,TGTGCCAGCAGCTCACAAGGGTTGGGGGGGAATCAGCCCCAGCATTTT,CASSSQGLGGNQPQHF
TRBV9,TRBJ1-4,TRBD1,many,TGTGCCAGCAGCGGGACAGGTGGTAATGAAAAACTGTTTTTT,CASSGTGGNEKLFF
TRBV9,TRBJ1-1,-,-,TGTGCCAGCAGCGTAGCTACCGGGACTGAAGCTTTCTTT,CASSVATGTEAFF
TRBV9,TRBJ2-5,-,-,TGTGCCAGCAGCGTGGGGAGGACCGGGCAGGAGACCCAGTACTTC,CASSVGRTGQETQYF
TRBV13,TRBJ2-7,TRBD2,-,TGTGCCAGCAGCGCTCGGGGGGGGACTCGCTCCTACGAGCAGTACTTC,CASSARGGTRSYEQYF
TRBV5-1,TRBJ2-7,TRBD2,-,TGCGCCAGCAGCTTGGCTAGCGGGAGAACCTACGAGCAGTACTTC,CASSLASGRTYEQYF
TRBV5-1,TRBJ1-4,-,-,TGCGCCAGCAGCTTTGGGGAGACTAATGAAAAACTGTTTTTT,CASSFGETNEKLFF
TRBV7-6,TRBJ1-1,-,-,TGTGCCAGCAGACCAGGGGCTAGTAACACTGAAGCTTTCTTT,CASRPGASNTEAFF
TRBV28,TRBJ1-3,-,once,TGTGCCAGCAGTTCCACGCAGGGGTTCTCTGGAAACACCATATATTTT,CASSSTQGFSGNTIYF
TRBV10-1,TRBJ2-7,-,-,TGCGCCAGCAGTGAGGGTCGGGGGACTTCCCTCTACGAGCAGTACTTC,CASSEGRGTSLYEQYF
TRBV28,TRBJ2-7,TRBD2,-,TGTGCCAGCAGTTTTAGCGGGAGTGGCAACGAGCAGTACTTC,CASSFSGSGNEQYF